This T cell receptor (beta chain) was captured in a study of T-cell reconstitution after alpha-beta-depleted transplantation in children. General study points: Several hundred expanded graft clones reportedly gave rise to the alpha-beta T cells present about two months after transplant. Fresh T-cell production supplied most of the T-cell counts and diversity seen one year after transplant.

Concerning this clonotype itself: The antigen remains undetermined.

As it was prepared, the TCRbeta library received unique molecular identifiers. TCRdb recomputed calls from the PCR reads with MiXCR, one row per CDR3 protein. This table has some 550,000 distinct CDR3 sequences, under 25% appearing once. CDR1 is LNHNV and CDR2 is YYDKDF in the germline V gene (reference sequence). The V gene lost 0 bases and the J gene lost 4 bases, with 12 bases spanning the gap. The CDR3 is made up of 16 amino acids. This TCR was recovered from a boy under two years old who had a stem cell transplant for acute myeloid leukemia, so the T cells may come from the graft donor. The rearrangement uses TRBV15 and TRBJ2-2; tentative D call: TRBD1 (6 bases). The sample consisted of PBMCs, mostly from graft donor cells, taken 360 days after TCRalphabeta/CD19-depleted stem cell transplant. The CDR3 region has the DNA TGTGCCACCAGCAGAGACGAACAGGGAGTCACCGGGGAGCTGTTTTTT. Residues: CATSRDEQGVTGELFF.